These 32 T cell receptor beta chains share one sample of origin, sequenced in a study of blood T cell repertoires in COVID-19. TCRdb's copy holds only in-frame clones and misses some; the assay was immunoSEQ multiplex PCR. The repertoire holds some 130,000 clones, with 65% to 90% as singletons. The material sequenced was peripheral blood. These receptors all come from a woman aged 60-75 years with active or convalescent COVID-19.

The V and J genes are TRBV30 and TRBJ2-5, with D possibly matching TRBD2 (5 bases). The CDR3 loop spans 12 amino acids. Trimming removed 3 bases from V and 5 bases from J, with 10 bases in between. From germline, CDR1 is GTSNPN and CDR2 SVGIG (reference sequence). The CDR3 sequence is CAWSAPGETQYF. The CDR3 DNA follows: TGTGCCTGGAGCGCCCCGGGGGAGACCCAGTACTTC. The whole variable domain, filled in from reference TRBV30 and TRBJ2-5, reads SQTIHQWPATLVQPVGSPLSLECTVEGTSNPNLYWYRQAAGRGLQLLFYSVGIGQISSEVPQNLSASRPQDRQFILSSKKLLLSDSGFYLCAWSAPGETQYFGPGTRLLVL.

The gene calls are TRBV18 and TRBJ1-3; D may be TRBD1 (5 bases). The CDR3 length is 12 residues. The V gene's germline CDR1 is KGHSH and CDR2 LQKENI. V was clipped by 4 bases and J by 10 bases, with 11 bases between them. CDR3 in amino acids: CASSLRDRTIYF. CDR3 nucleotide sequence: TGTGCCAGCTCACTTAGAGACAGAACCATATATTTT.

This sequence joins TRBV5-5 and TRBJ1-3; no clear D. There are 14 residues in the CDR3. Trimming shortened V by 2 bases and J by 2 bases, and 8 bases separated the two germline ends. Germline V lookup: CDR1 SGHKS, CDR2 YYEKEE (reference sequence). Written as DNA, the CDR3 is TGTGCCAGCAGCTTAGAACTCACTGGAAACACCATATATTTT. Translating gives CASSLELTGNTIYF.

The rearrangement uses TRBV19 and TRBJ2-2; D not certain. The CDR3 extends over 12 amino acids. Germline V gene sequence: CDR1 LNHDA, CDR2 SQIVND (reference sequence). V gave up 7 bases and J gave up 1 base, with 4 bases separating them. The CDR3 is CASTRNTGELFF. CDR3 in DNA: TGTGCCAGTACCAGGAACACCGGGGAGCTGTTTTTT.

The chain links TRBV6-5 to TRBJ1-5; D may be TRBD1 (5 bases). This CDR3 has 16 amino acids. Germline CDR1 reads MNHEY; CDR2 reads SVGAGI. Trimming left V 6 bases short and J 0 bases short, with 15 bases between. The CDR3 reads CASSYAGHHSNQPQHF. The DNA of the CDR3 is TGTGCCAGCAGCTACGCAGGGCACCATAGCAATCAGCCCCAGCATTTT.

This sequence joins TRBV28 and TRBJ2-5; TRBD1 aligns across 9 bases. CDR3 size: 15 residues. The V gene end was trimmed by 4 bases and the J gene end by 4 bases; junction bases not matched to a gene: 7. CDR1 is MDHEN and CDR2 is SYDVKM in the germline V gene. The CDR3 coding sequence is TGTGCCAGCAGTTCCCGGGACAGGGCTGTAGAGACCCAGTACTTC. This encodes CASSSRDRAVETQYF.

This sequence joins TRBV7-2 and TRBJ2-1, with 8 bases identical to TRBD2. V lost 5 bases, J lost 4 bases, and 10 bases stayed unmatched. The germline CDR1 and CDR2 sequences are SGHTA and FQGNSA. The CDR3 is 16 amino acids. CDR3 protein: CASSAIAGSAYNEQFF. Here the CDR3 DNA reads TGTGCCAGCAGCGCTATAGCGGGATCCGCGTACAATGAGCAGTTCTTC.

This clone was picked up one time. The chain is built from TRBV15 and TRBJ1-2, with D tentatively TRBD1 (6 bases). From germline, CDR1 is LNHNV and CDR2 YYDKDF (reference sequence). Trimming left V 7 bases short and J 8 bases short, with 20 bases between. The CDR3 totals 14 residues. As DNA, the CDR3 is TGTGCCACCACACGGGGGGGCTACCAGACAGGCTACACCTTC. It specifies CATTRGGYQTGYTF.

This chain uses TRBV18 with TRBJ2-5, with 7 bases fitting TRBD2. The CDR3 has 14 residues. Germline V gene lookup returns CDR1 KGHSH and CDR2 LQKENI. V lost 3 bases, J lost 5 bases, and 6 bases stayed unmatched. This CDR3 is CASSPGISGETQYF. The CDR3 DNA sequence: TGTGCCAGCTCACCGGGGATTAGCGGGGAGACCCAGTACTTC.

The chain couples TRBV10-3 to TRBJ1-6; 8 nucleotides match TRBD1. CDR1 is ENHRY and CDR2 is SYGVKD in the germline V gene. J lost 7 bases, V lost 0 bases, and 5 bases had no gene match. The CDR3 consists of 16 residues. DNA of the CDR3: TGTGCCATCAGTGAGTCGAGTAGGACAGGGAATTCACCCCTCCACTTT. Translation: CAISESSRTGNSPLHF.

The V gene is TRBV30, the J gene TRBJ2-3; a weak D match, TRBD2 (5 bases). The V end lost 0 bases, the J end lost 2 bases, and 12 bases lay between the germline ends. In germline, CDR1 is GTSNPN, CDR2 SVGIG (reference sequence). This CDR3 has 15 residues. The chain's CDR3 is CAWSVRSGNTDTQYF. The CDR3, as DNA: TGTGCCTGGAGTGTACGGAGCGGTAACACAGATACGCAGTATTTT.

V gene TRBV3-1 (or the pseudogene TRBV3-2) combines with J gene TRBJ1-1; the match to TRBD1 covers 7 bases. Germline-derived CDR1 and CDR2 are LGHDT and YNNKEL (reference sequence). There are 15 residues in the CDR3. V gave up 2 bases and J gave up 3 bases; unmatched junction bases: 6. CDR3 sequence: CASSQYRQGYTEAFF. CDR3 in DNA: TGTGCCAGCAGCCAATATCGACAGGGATACACTGAAGCTTTCTTT.

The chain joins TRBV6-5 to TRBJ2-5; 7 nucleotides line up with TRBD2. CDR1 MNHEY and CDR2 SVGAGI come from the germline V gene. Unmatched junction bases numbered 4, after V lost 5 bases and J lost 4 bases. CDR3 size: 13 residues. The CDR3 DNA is TGTGCCAGCAGTCGCGGGAGAATAGAGACCCAGTACTTC. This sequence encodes CASSRGRIETQYF.

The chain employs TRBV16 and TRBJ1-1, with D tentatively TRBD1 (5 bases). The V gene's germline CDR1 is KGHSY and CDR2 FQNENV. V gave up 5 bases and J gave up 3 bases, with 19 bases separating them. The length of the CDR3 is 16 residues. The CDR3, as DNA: TGTGCCAGCAGCTCCTTTCCTGGGGAAGGGGACACTGAAGCTTTCTTT. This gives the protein CASSSFPGEGDTEAFF. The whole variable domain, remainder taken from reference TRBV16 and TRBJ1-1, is GEEVAQTPKHLVRGEGQKAKLYCAPIKGHSYVFWYQQVLKNEFKFLISFQNENVFDETGMPKERFSAKCLPNSPCSLEIQATKLEDSAVYFCASSSFPGEGDTEAFFGQGTRLTVV.

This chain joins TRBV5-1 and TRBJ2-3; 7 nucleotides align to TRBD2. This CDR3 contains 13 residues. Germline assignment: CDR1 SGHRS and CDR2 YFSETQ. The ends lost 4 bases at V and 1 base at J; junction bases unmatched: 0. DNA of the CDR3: TGCGCCAGCAGCCGGGGGGGCACAGATACGCAGTATTTT. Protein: CASSRGGTDTQYF.

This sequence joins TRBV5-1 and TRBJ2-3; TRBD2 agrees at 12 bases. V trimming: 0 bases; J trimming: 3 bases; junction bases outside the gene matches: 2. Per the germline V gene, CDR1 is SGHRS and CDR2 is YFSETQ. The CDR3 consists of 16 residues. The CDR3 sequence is CASSLVLAGGTDTQYF. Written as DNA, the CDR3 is TGCGCCAGCAGCTTGGTCCTAGCGGGGGGGACAGATACGCAGTATTTT.

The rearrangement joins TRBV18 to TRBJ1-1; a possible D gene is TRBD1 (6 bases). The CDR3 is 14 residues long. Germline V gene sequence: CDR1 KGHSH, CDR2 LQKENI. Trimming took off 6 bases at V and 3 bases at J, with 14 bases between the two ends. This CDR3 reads CASSPGTIYTEAFF. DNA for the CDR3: TGTGCCAGCTCCCCCGGGACAATTTACACTGAAGCTTTCTTT.

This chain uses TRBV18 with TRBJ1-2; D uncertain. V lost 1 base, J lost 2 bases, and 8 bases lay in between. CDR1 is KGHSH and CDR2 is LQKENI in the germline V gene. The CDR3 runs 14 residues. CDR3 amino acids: CASSPLQENYGYTF. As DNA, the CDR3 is TGTGCCAGCTCACCACTCCAGGAAAACTATGGCTACACCTTC. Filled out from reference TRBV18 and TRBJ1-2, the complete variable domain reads NAGVMQNPRHLVRRRGQEARLRCSPMKGHSHVYWYRQLPEEGLKFMVYLQKENIIDESGMPKERFSAEFPKEGPSILRIQQVVRGDSAAYFCASSPLQENYGYTFGSGTRLTVV.

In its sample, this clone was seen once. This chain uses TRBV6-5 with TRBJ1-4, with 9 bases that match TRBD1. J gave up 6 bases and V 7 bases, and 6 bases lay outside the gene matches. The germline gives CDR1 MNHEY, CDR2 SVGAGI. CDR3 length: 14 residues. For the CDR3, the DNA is TGTGCCAGCAAAAAACAGGGGGCGGATGAAAAACTGTTTTTT. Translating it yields CASKKQGADEKLFF.

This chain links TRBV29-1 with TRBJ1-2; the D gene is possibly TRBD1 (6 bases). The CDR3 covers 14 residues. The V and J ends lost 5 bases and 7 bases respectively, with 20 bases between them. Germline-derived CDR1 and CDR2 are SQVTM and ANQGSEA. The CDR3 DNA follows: TGCAGCGTTTCCACGGGGCAGGGGTTCGGTGGCTACACCTTC. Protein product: CSVSTGQGFGGYTF.

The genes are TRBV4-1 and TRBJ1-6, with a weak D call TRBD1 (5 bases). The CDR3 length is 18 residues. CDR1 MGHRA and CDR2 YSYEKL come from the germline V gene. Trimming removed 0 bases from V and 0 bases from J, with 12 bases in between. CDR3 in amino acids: CASSQDGGGTSYNSPLHF. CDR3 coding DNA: TGCGCCAGCAGCCAAGACGGGGGAGGGACCTCCTATAATTCACCCCTCCACTTT.

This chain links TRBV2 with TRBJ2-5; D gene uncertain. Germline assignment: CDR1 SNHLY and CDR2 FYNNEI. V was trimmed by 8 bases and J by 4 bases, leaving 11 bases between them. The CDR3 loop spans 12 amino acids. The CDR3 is CASLILPETQYF. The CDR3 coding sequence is TGTGCCAGCCTTATCCTACCAGAGACCCAGTACTTC. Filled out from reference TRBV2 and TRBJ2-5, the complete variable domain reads EPEVTQTPSHQVTQMGQEVILRCVPISNHLYFYWYRQILGQKVEFLVSFYNNEISEKSEIFDDQFSVERPDGSNFTLKIRSTKLEDSAMYFCASLILPETQYFGPGTRLLVL.

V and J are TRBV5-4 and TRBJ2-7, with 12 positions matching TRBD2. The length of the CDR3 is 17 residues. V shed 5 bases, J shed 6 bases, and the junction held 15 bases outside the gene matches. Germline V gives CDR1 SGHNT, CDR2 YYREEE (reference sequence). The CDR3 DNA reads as TGTGCCAGCAGTCATCTAGCGGGAGGGACTGTTTCTAGCGAGCAGTACTTC. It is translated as CASSHLAGGTVSSEQYF.

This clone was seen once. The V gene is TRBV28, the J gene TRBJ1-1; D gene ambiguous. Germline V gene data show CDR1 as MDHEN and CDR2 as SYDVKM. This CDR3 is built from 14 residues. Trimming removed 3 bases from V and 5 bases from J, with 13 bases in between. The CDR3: CASSFVARGTEAFF. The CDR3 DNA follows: TGTGCCAGCAGTTTCGTGGCCCGGGGAACTGAAGCTTTCTTT.

This chain's CDR3 is CASSETTSGGLYEQYF. CDR3 in DNA: TGTGCCAGCAGCGAAACGACTAGCGGGGGACTCTACGAGCAGTACTTC. The chain couples TRBV2 to TRBJ2-7, with 12 bases that match TRBD2. The CDR3 covers 16 residues. Losses at the gene ends were 6 bases for V and 3 bases for J; bases not matched to a gene: 9. Germline loops: CDR1 SNHLY, CDR2 FYNNEI. Supplemented by reference TRBV2 and TRBJ2-7, the full variable domain reads EPEVTQTPSHQVTQMGQEVILRCVPISNHLYFYWYRQILGQKVEFLVSFYNNEISEKSEIFDDQFSVERPDGSNFTLKIRSTKLEDSAMYFCASSETTSGGLYEQYFGPGTRLTVT.

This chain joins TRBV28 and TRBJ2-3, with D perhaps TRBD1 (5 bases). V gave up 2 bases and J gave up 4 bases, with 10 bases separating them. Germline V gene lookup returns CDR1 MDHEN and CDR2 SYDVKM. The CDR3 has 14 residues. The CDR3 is CASSLSTRADTQYF. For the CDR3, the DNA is TGTGCCAGCAGTTTAAGTACCAGGGCAGATACGCAGTATTTT.

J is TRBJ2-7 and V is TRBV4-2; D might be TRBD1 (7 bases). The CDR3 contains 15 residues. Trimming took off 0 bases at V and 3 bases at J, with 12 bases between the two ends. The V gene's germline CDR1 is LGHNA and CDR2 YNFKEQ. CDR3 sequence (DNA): TGTGCCAGCAGCCAAGAATGGCAGGGGGGCTACGAGCAGTACTTC. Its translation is CASSQEWQGGYEQYF.

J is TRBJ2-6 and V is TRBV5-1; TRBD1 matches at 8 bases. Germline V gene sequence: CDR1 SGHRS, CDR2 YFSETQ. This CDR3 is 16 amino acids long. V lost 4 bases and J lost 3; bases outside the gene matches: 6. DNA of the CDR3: TGCGCCAGCAGCGAGGACAGGGTTGGTGGGGCCAACGTCCTGACTTTC. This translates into CASSEDRVGGANVLTF.

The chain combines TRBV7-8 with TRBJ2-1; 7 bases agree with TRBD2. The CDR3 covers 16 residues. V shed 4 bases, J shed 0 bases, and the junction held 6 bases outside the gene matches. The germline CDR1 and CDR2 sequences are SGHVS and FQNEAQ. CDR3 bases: TGTGCCAGCAGCTCGCTGGGGGGGAACTCCTACAATGAGCAGTTCTTC. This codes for CASSSLGGNSYNEQFF.

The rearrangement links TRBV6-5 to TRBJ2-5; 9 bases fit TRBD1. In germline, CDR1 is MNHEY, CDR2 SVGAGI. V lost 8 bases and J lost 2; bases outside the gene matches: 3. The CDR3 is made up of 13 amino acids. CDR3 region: CASAGTGQETQYF. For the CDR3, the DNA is TGTGCCAGCGCGGGGACAGGGCAAGAGACCCAGTACTTC.

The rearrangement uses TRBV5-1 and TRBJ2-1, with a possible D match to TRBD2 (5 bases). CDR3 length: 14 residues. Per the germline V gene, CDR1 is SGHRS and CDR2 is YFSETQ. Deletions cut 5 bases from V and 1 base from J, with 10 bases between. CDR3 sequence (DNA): TGCGCCAGCAGAGGTGGGAGATCCTACAATGAGCAGTTCTTC. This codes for CASRGGRSYNEQFF.

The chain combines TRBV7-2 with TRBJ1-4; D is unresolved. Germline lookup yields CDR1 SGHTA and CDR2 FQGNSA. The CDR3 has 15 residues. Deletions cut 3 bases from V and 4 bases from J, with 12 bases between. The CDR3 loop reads CASSFVGDLNEKLFF. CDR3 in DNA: TGTGCCAGCAGCTTCGTCGGAGACCTTAATGAAAAACTGTTTTTT.